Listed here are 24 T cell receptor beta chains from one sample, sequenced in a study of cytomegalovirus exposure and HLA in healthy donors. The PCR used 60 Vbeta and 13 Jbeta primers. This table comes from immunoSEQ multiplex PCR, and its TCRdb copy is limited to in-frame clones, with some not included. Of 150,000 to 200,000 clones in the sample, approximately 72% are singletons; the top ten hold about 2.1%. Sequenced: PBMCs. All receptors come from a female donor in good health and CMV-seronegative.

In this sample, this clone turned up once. The DNA of the CDR3 is TGTGCCAGCAGCTTAGACCCCGGGTCCTATGGCTACACCTTC. It codes for CASSLDPGSYGYTF. V is TRBV7-9 and J is TRBJ1-2, with no clear D. This CDR3 is built from 14 residues. Germline CDR1 SEHNR, CDR2 FQNEAQ (reference sequence). V shed 1 base and J shed 4 bases, with 10 bases lying between them.

The CDR3 sequence: CASSQGSSEGGSQETQYF. The CDR3 DNA reads TGTGCCAGCAGCCAGGGGAGTTCAGAGGGAGGCAGTCAAGAGACCCAGTACTTC. This sequence joins TRBV4-2 and TRBJ2-5; TRBD2 might be the D (6 bases). This CDR3 region has 18 residues. The V gene lost 3 bases and the J gene lost 2 bases, with 22 bases spanning the gap. The germline CDR1 and CDR2 sequences are LGHNA and YNFKEQ.

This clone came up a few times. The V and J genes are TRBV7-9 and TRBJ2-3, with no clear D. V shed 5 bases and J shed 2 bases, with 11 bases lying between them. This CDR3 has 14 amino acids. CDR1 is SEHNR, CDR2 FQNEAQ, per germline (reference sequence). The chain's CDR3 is CASSPLRVTDTQYF. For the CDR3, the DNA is TGTGCCAGCAGCCCCCTTCGGGTCACAGATACGCAGTATTTT.

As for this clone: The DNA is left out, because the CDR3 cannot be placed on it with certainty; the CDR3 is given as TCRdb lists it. CDR3 loop: CASSLGPVGSTPGSCFF. This chain links TRBV5-1 with TRBJ2-2; the table's D call of TRBD2 was not tested on the DNA. The germline V gene encodes CDR1 SGHRS and CDR2 YFSETQ. Ends included, the CDR3 has 17 residues.

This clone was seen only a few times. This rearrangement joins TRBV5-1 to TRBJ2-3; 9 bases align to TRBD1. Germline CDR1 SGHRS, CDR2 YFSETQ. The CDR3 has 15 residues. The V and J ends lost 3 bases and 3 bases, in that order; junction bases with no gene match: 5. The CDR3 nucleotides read TGCGCCAGCAGCTCCGGACAGGGGAGGACAGATACGCAGTATTTT. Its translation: CASSSGQGRTDTQYF.

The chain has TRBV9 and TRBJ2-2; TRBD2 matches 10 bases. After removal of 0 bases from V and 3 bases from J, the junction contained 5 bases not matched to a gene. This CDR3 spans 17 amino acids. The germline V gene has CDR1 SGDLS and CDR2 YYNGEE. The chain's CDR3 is CASSVESGRADTGELFF. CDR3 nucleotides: TGTGCCAGCAGCGTAGAGAGCGGGAGGGCCGACACCGGGGAGCTGTTTTTT.

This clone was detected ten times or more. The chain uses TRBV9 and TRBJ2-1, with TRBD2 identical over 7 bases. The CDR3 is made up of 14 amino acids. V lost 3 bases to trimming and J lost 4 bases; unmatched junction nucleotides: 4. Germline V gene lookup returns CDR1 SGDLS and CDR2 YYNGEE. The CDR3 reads CASSGAGTYNEQFF. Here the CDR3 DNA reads TGTGCCAGCAGCGGAGCGGGGACTTACAATGAGCAGTTCTTC.

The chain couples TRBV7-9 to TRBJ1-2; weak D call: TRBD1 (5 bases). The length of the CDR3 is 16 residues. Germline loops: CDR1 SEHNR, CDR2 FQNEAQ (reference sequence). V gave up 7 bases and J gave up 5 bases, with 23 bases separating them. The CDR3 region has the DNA TGTGCCAGCACCCCGGGGGGAGCTTGGCGCTCTTATGGCTACACCTTC. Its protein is CASTPGGAWRSYGYTF.

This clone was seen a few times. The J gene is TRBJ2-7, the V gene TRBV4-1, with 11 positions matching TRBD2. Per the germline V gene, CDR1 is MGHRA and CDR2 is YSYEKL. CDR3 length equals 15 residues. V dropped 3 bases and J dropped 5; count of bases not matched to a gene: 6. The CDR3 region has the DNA TGCGCCAGCAGCCAGGCGACTAGCGGGAACCACGAGCAGTACTTC. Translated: CASSQATSGNHEQYF.

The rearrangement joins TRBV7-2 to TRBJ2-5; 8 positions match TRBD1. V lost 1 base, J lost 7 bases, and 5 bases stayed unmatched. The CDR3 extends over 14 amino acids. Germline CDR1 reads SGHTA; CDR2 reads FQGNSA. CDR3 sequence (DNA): TGTGCCAGCAGCTTAGGCGGTGGACAGGGGACCCAGTACTTC. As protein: CASSLGGGQGTQYF.

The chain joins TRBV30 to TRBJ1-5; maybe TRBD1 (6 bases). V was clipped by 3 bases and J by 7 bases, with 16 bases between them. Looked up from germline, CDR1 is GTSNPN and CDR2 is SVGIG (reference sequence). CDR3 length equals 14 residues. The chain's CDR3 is CAWSFGAGAQPQHF. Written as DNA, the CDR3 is TGTGCCTGGAGCTTTGGGGCAGGGGCCCAGCCCCAGCATTTT.

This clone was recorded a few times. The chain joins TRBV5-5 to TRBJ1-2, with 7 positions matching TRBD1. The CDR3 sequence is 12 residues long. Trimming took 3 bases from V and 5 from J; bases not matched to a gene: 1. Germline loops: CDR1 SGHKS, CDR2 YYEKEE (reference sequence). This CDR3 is CASSWDRYGYTF. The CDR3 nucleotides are TGTGCCAGCAGCTGGGACAGATATGGCTACACCTTC.

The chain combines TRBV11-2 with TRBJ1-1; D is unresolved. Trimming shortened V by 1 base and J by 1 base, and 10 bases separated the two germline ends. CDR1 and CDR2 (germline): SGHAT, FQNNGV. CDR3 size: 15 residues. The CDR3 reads CASSLVAVPNTEAFF. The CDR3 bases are TGTGCCAGCAGCTTAGTGGCGGTCCCGAACACTGAAGCTTTCTTT.

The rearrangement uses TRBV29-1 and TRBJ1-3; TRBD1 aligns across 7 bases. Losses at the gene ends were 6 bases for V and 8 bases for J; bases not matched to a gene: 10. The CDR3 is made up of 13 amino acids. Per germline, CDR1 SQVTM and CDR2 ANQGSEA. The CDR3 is CSVDMTGSDTIYF. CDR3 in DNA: TGCAGCGTAGACATGACAGGGAGCGACACCATATATTTT.

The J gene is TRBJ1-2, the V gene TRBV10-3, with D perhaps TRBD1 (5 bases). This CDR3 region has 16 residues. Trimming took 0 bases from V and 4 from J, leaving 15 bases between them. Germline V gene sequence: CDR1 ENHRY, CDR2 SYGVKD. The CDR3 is CAISESRGELGYGYTF. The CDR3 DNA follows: TGTGCCATCAGTGAGTCTCGGGGGGAATTGGGCTATGGCTACACCTTC.

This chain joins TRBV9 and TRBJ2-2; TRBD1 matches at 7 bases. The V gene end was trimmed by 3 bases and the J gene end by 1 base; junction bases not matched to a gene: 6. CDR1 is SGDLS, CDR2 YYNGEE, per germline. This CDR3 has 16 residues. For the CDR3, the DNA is TGTGCCAGCAGCGCGGCCGGGACAGTGAACACCGGGGAGCTGTTTTTT. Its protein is CASSAAGTVNTGELFF.

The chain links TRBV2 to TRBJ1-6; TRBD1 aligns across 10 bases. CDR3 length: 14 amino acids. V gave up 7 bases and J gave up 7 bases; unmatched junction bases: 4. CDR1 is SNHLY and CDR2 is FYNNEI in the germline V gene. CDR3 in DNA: TGTGCCAGCAACCGGGACAGGGGAAATTCACCCCTCCACTTT. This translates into CASNRDRGNSPLHF.

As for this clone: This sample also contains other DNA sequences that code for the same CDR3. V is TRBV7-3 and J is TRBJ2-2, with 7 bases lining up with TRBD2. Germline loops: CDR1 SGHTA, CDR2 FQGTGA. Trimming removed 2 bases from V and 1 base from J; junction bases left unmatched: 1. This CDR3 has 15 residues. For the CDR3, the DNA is TGTGCCAGCAGCTTAGAGCGGGAGAACACCGGGGAGCTGTTTTTT. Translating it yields CASSLERENTGELFF.

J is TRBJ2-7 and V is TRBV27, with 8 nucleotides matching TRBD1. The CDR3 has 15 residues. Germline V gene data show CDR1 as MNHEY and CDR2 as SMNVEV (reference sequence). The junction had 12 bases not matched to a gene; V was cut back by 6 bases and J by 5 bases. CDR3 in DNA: TGTGCCAGCAGCCTTCAGGGGGCTTGGACAGACGAGCAGTACTTC. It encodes CASSLQGAWTDEQYF.

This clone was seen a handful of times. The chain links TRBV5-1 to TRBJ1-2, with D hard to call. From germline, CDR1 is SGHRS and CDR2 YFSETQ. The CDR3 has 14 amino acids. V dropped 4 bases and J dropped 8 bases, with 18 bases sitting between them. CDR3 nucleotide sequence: TGCGCCAGCAGCCCGGGTGGAGGAATAAGGGGCTACACCTTC. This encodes CASSPGGGIRGYTF.

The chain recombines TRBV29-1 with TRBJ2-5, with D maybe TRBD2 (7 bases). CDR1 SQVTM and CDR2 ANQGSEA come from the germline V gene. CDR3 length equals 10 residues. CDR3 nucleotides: TGCACCGGGGGGCTGGAGACCCAGTACTTC. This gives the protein CTGGLETQYF.

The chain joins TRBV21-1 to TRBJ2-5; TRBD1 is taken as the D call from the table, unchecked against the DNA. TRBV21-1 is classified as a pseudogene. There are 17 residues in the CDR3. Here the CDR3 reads CASGVGRTVLYQETQYF. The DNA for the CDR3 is TGTGCCAGCGGAGTCGGTAGGACAGTCCTGTACCAAGAGACCCAGTACTTC.

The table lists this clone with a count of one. The DNA for the CDR3 is TGTGCCTGGAGTGTAGGCAGGGGTGAAAAACTGTTTTTT. Translation: CAWSVGRGEKLFF. The rearrangement links TRBV30 to TRBJ1-4, with D perhaps matching TRBD1 (6 bases). The germline V gene has CDR1 GTSNPN and CDR2 SVGIG (reference sequence). V dropped 0 bases and J dropped 7 bases, with 9 bases sitting between them. The CDR3 has 13 amino acids.

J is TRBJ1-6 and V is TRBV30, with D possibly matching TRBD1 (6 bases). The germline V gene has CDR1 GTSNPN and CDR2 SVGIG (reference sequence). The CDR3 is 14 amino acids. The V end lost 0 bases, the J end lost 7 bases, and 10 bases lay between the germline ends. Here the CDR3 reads CAWSVRQGNSPLHF. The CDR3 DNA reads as TGTGCCTGGAGTGTACGGCAGGGGAATTCACCCCTCCACTTT.